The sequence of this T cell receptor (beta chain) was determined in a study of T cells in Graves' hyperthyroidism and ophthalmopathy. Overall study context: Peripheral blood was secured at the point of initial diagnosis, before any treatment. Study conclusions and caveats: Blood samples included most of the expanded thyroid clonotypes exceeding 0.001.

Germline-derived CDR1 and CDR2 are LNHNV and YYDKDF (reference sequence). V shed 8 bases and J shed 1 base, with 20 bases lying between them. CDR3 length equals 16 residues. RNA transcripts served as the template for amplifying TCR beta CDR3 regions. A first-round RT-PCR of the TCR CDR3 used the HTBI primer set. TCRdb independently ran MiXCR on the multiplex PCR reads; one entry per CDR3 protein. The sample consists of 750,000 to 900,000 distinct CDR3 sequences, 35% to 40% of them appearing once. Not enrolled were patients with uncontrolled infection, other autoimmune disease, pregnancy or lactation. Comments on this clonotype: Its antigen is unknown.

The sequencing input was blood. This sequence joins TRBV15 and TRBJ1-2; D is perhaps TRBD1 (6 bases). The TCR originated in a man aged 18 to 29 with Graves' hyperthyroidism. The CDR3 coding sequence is TGTGCCACCCTAGGACAGCCCGATCCACTTAACTATGGCTACACCTTC. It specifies CATLGQPDPLNYGYTF. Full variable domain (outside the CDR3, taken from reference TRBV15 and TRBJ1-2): DAMVIQNPRYQVTQFGKPVTLSCSQTLNHNVMYWYQQKSSQAPKLLFHYYDKDFNNEADTPDNFQSRRPNTSFCFLDIRSPGLGDTAMYLCATLGQPDPLNYGYTFGSGTRLTVV.